A single sample is the source of the 9 T cell receptor beta chains below, sequenced in a study of blood T cell repertoires in COVID-19. Clones were read by immunoSEQ multiplex PCR, and TCRdb kept only the in-frame ones, dropping some. The sample carries a few hundred thousand clones, roughly 85% recorded once. The sequenced sample consisted of PBMCs or T cells enriched from blood (not recorded which). These receptors were collected from a man aged 40-50 years who had recovered from COVID-19.

The chain has TRBV15 and TRBJ1-6, with 7 bases fitting TRBD1. The CDR3 has 15 amino acids. V trimming: 5 bases; J trimming: 7 bases; junction bases outside the gene matches: 8. From germline, CDR1 is LNHNV and CDR2 YYDKDF (reference sequence). The CDR3 protein is CATSGHRGYNSPLHF. The CDR3 DNA sequence: TGTGCCACCAGCGGACACAGGGGTTACAATTCACCCCTCCACTTT.

V gene TRBV6-5 combines with J gene TRBJ2-1; 11 nucleotides line up with TRBD2. Trimming took 7 bases from V and 12 from J; bases not matched to a gene: 8. The CDR3 runs to 13 residues. CDR1 and CDR2 from the germline V gene are MNHEY and SVGAGI. DNA of the CDR3: TGTGCCAGCAAGACTAGCGGGACGCTCACGCAGTTCTTC. This sequence encodes CASKTSGTLTQFF.

The rearrangement uses TRBV24-1 and TRBJ2-3, with TRBD2 matching over 9 bases. Germline CDR1 reads KGHDR; CDR2 reads SFDVKD. V was pared by 3 bases and J by 9 bases, with 12 bases of the junction left unmatched. The CDR3 length is 16 residues. Here the CDR3 DNA reads TGTGCCACCAGTGATCCGCTGACTAGCGGAGACAGAACGCAGTATTTT. Residues: CATSDPLTSGDRTQYF.

The chain employs TRBV27 and TRBJ2-3, with TRBD2 as a possible D gene (6 bases). V gave up 6 bases and J gave up 3 bases, with 16 bases separating them. Germline-derived CDR1 and CDR2 are MNHEY and SMNVEV (reference sequence). CDR3 length equals 15 residues. This chain's CDR3 is CASRWAGIGTDTQYF. The DNA of the CDR3 is TGTGCCAGCAGGTGGGCGGGGATTGGGACAGATACGCAGTATTTT.

V is TRBV3-1 (or the pseudogene TRBV3-2) and J is TRBJ1-2; 10 positions agree with TRBD1. V lost 4 bases, J lost 4 bases, and 3 bases stayed unmatched. Germline V gives CDR1 LGHDT, CDR2 YNNKEL (reference sequence). The CDR3 runs to 14 residues. CDR3 DNA sequence: TGTGCCAGCAGCCTCGGACAGGGGGGCTATGGCTACACCTTC. Translating gives CASSLGQGGYGYTF.

The rearrangement uses TRBV11-2 and TRBJ1-1; D is uncertain. V shed 1 base and J shed 8 bases, with 5 bases lying between them. The CDR3 spans 11 residues. CDR1 is SGHAT, CDR2 FQNNGV, per germline. The CDR3 is CASSLGREAFF. CDR3 nucleotide sequence: TGTGCCAGCAGCTTAGGCAGAGAAGCTTTCTTT.

The chain combines TRBV5-1 with TRBJ2-3; possible D gene TRBD2, 6 bases. The CDR3 length is 13 residues. V was clipped by 3 bases and J by 5 bases, with 10 bases between them. Germline lookup yields CDR1 SGHRS and CDR2 YFSETQ. CDR3 in amino acids: CASSSAGGDTQYF. CDR3 sequence (DNA): TGCGCCAGCAGCTCCGCCGGGGGAGATACGCAGTATTTT.

This clone has just one count. V gene TRBV4-1 combines with J gene TRBJ2-1, with D possibly matching TRBD2 (5 bases). Trimming took 1 base from V and 5 from J, leaving 15 bases between them. The CDR3 runs 16 residues. Per the germline V gene, CDR1 is MGHRA and CDR2 is YSYEKL. DNA of the CDR3: TGCGCCAGCAGCCAAGCTTTCCTAGCAGATAACAATGAGCAGTTCTTC. Encoded protein: CASSQAFLADNNEQFF.

V gene TRBV15 combines with J gene TRBJ2-1; no clear D. Germline V gives CDR1 LNHNV, CDR2 YYDKDF (reference sequence). CDR3 length: 13 amino acids. Trimming pared 11 bases from V and 5 bases from J, leaving 16 bases between. DNA for the CDR3: TGTGCCGGCTCTTTTGGGCGTAACAATGAGCAGTTCTTC. Protein product: CAGSFGRNNEQFF.